What follows are 30 T cell receptor beta chains derived from one specimen sequenced in a study of blood T cell repertoires in COVID-19. TCRdb keeps only in-frame clones here, not all; method: immunoSEQ multiplex PCR. The repertoire has 110,000 to 150,000 clones, roughly 84% of them found once; the top ten carry around 8%. The material sequenced was peripheral blood. The receptor source for this set is a human donor in a cohort sampled during active COVID-19.

The V and J genes are TRBV6-6 and TRBJ1-2; 7 bases are a match to TRBD1. The CDR3 spans 13 residues. J was trimmed by 8 bases and V by 5 bases; bases with no gene match: 8. Looked up from germline, CDR1 is MNHNY and CDR2 is SVGAGI (reference sequence). CDR3 sequence: CASSPTGAGGYTF. The CDR3 DNA reads TGTGCCAGCAGTCCTACAGGGGCGGGAGGCTACACCTTC.

The J gene is TRBJ2-5, the V gene TRBV5-5; D gene uncertain. Germline V gene lookup returns CDR1 SGHKS and CDR2 YYEKEE (reference sequence). The CDR3 extends over 15 amino acids. Deletions cut 1 base from V and 5 bases from J, with 15 bases between. This CDR3 is CASSLSRVPGETQYF. The CDR3 bases are TGTGCCAGCAGCTTGAGTCGGGTTCCGGGTGAGACCCAGTACTTC.

The V gene is TRBV27, the J gene TRBJ1-2; the match to TRBD1 covers 8 bases. Per the germline V gene, CDR1 is MNHEY and CDR2 is SMNVEV (reference sequence). This CDR3 region has 17 residues. J was trimmed by 4 bases and V by 2 bases; bases with no gene match: 12. CDR3 in DNA: TGTGCCAGCAGTTTAAGGGCCCCAGGACAGGGCCTCTATGGCTACACCTTC. As protein: CASSLRAPGQGLYGYTF.

The chain recombines TRBV11-2 with TRBJ2-2; 12 nucleotides match TRBD2. V lost 4 bases and J lost 6; bases outside the gene matches: 9. The germline V gene encodes CDR1 SGHAT and CDR2 FQNNGV. The CDR3 spans 17 residues. The CDR3: CASSYGLAGLMSGELFF. The DNA of the CDR3 is TGTGCCAGCAGCTACGGACTAGCGGGGTTAATGTCCGGGGAGCTGTTTTTT.

This clone occurred a few times. Other DNA sequences in this specimen translate into the identical CDR3. V gene TRBV5-1 combines with J gene TRBJ2-2; D remains unclear. CDR3 length: 14 residues. The germline gives CDR1 SGHRS, CDR2 YFSETQ. V dropped 0 bases and J dropped 2 bases, with 5 bases sitting between them. The DNA for the CDR3 is TGCGCCAGCAGCTTGGGGAGCAACACCGGGGAGCTGTTTTTT. It yields the protein CASSLGSNTGELFF.

This clone occurred a few times. The chain couples TRBV7-9 to TRBJ1-6, with 8 nucleotides matching TRBD1. V lost 2 bases, J lost 1 base, and 1 base stayed unmatched. The germline gives CDR1 SEHNR, CDR2 FQNEAQ (reference sequence). The CDR3 consists of 16 residues. The CDR3 DNA follows: TGTGCCAGCAGCTTAACAGGGGGATCCTATAATTCACCCCTCCACTTT. Its protein is CASSLTGGSYNSPLHF.

The V call is TRBV3-1 (or the pseudogene TRBV3-2), the J call TRBJ1-1; D might be TRBD1 (6 bases). Deletions cut 5 bases from V and 6 bases from J, with 16 bases between. This CDR3 has 14 amino acids. Germline-derived CDR1 and CDR2 are LGHDT and YNNKEL (reference sequence). The CDR3 sequence is CASSFGGAQPEAFF. As DNA, the CDR3 is TGTGCCAGCAGCTTCGGGGGGGCTCAACCTGAAGCTTTCTTT.

The chain carries TRBV24-1 and TRBJ2-3; 13 bases match TRBD2. The CDR3 length is 16 residues. V lost 3 bases to trimming and J lost 5 bases; unmatched junction nucleotides: 4. The germline gives CDR1 KGHDR, CDR2 SFDVKD. CDR3 region: CATSDATSGGVDTQYF. CDR3 DNA: TGTGCCACCAGTGATGCCACTAGCGGGGGGGTAGATACGCAGTATTTT.

The gene calls are TRBV25-1 and TRBJ1-1; 7 bases are a match to TRBD1. Unmatched junction bases numbered 7, after V lost 1 base and J lost 5 bases. CDR1 MGHDK and CDR2 SYGVNS come from the germline V gene. The CDR3 is made up of 15 amino acids. This chain's CDR3 is CASSELEGGRTEAFF. DNA for the CDR3: TGTGCCAGCAGTGAATTGGAAGGGGGCAGGACTGAAGCTTTCTTT.

The gene calls are TRBV7-3 and TRBJ1-1, with 8 bases matching TRBD1. The CDR3 spans 13 residues. Germline V gene data show CDR1 as SGHTA and CDR2 as FQGTGA. V shed 6 bases and J 4 bases; nucleotides not matched to a gene: 4. The CDR3, as DNA: TGTGCCAGCAGATTAGGACAGGGCACTGAAGCTTTCTTT. Amino acids: CASRLGQGTEAFF.

The chain combines TRBV6-5 with TRBJ2-7, with D possibly matching TRBD2 (5 bases). From germline, CDR1 is MNHEY and CDR2 SVGAGI. The CDR3 spans 15 residues. The V gene lost 7 bases and the J gene lost 3 bases, with 19 bases spanning the gap. CDR3 bases: TGTGCCAGCACCATTTCGGGGAATTCTATCTACGAGCAGTACTTC. Translated, it gives CASTISGNSIYEQYF.

The CDR3 nucleotides read TGTGCCAGCAGCTTAGCCGGACAGGGTAGGGACGAGCAGTACTTC. The encoded protein is CASSLAGQGRDEQYF. The chain has TRBV7-9 and TRBJ2-7; 8 bases agree with TRBD1. The CDR3 contains 15 residues. V lost 0 bases, J lost 5 bases, and 6 bases stayed unmatched. CDR1 is SEHNR, CDR2 FQNEAQ, per germline (reference sequence).

The chain links TRBV3-1 (or the pseudogene TRBV3-2) to TRBJ1-2; 10 bases are a match to TRBD1. The CDR3 covers 14 residues. V lost 0 bases to trimming and J lost 6 bases; unmatched junction nucleotides: 1. Germline V CDR1 and CDR2: LGHDT, YNNKEL (reference sequence). The CDR3 DNA is TGTGCCAGCAGCCAAGACGGGACAGGGGATGGCTACACCTTC. Encoded protein: CASSQDGTGDGYTF.

The rearrangement uses TRBV11-2 and TRBJ2-7; possible D gene TRBD2, 6 bases. The CDR3 spans 16 residues. V shed 4 bases and J shed 5 bases, with 21 bases lying between them. Germline V gene sequence: CDR1 SGHAT, CDR2 FQNNGV. In nucleotides, the CDR3 is TGTGCCAGCAGCTGGCGGCTTTTGCGGGGAGAAAACGAGCAGTACTTC. The encoded protein is CASSWRLLRGENEQYF.

The count of this clone is one. The chain carries TRBV3-1 (or the pseudogene TRBV3-2) and TRBJ2-7; 7 bases match TRBD2. CDR1 is LGHDT, CDR2 YNNKEL, per germline (reference sequence). The CDR3 runs 15 residues. V lost 0 bases and J lost 0; bases outside the gene matches: 2. The CDR3 here is CASSQEAGRSYEQYF. CDR3 bases: TGTGCCAGCAGCCAAGAAGCGGGGCGCTCCTACGAGCAGTACTTC.

This clone was counted between two and nine times. This chain joins TRBV4-1 and TRBJ1-2; TRBD1 matches at 7 bases. The J segment lost 5 bases and the V segment lost 1 base, leaving 7 bases of the junction unmatched. The CDR3 length is 15 residues. From germline, CDR1 is MGHRA and CDR2 YSYEKL. This CDR3 reads CASSQGGQGEYGYTF. The CDR3 DNA reads TGCGCCAGCAGCCAAGGAGGGCAGGGGGAATATGGCTACACCTTC.

This chain uses TRBV25-1 with TRBJ1-5; TRBD1 is a possible D gene (5 bases). The V end was cut by 6 bases, the J end by 4 bases, with 16 bases between. The CDR3 sequence is 15 residues long. Germline V gene data show CDR1 as MGHDK and CDR2 as SYGVNS. DNA for the CDR3: TGTGCCAGCAGCCCCCCCGGGGGGGGAAATCAGCCCCAGCATTTT. This codes for CASSPPGGGNQPQHF.

The sample holds a few counts of this clone. The rearrangement uses TRBV11-2 and TRBJ2-7; maybe TRBD1 (5 bases). Germline V lookup: CDR1 SGHAT, CDR2 FQNNGV. Deletions cut 1 base from V and 5 bases from J, with 12 bases between. The CDR3 spans 14 residues. CDR3 DNA sequence: TGTGCCAGCAGCTTAGGGTACATAGGGGACGAGCAGTACTTC. It codes for CASSLGYIGDEQYF.

The rearrangement uses TRBV6-5 and TRBJ1-1, with TRBD1 as a possible D gene (6 bases). This CDR3 spans 11 amino acids. The V end lost 6 bases, the J end lost 9 bases, and 11 bases lay between the germline ends. Germline V gene data show CDR1 as MNHEY and CDR2 as SVGAGI. The CDR3: CASSDRFQAFF. The DNA of the CDR3 is TGTGCCAGCAGCGACAGGTTCCAAGCTTTCTTT.

This clone has only a few counts. The V and J genes are TRBV19 and TRBJ2-7, with a possible D match to TRBD1 (6 bases). Germline CDR1 LNHDA, CDR2 SQIVND (reference sequence). V gave up 7 bases and J gave up 1 base, with 20 bases separating them. The CDR3 sequence is 16 residues long. This CDR3 reads CASTPSPYGQSYEQYF. CDR3 nucleotides: TGTGCCAGTACACCGAGCCCTTATGGACAGTCCTACGAGCAGTACTTC.

The chain couples TRBV7-2 to TRBJ1-2; TRBD1 matches 9 bases. Per the germline V gene, CDR1 is SGHTA and CDR2 is FQGNSA. The CDR3 spans 16 residues. V trimming: 3 bases; J trimming: 2 bases; junction bases outside the gene matches: 7. In nucleotides, the CDR3 is TGTGCCAGCAGCTTGGATGACAGGGGGGCAAACTATGGCTACACCTTC. Protein product: CASSLDDRGANYGYTF.

This chain connects TRBV4-1 to TRBJ1-2; TRBD1 agrees at 8 bases. V gave up 7 bases and J gave up 9 bases; unmatched junction bases: 13. The CDR3 contains 14 residues. Looked up from germline, CDR1 is MGHRA and CDR2 is YSYEKL. CDR3 sequence reads: CASTTRTGTLRYTF. CDR3 nucleotide sequence: TGCGCCAGCACCACACGGACAGGGACTTTGCGCTACACCTTC.

V usage is TRBV3-1 (or the pseudogene TRBV3-2) and J usage is TRBJ1-1, with D perhaps matching TRBD1 (5 bases). From germline, CDR1 is LGHDT and CDR2 YNNKEL (reference sequence). V was trimmed by 3 bases and J by 1 base, leaving 9 bases between them. The CDR3 sequence is 14 residues long. The CDR3: CASSQIQGNTEAFF. CDR3 coding DNA: TGTGCCAGCAGCCAGATCCAGGGGAACACTGAAGCTTTCTTT.

The V call is TRBV2, the J call TRBJ2-5; D is perhaps TRBD2 (6 bases). The V end lost 4 bases, the J end lost 3 bases, and 12 bases lay between the germline ends. CDR1 is SNHLY and CDR2 is FYNNEI in the germline V gene. The CDR3 sequence is 14 residues long. CDR3 sequence reads: CASSVVLAEETQYF. CDR3 DNA: TGTGCCAGCAGTGTAGTACTAGCTGAAGAGACCCAGTACTTC. Full variable domain (outside the CDR3, taken from reference TRBV2 and TRBJ2-5): EPEVTQTPSHQVTQMGQEVILRCVPISNHLYFYWYRQILGQKVEFLVSFYNNEISEKSEIFDDQFSVERPDGSNFTLKIRSTKLEDSAMYFCASSVVLAEETQYFGPGTRLLVL.

As regards this clone: This specimen includes other DNA sequences encoding the same CDR3. The chain links TRBV9 to TRBJ1-5; no reliable D call. The germline V gene has CDR1 SGDLS and CDR2 YYNGEE. The CDR3 runs to 13 residues. V was clipped by 0 bases and J by 6 bases, with 7 bases between them. The CDR3 is CASSVEEGQPQHF. The CDR3 DNA is TGTGCCAGCAGCGTAGAGGAGGGTCAGCCCCAGCATTTT.

The J gene is TRBJ2-3, the V gene TRBV5-4, with D uncertain. The CDR3 is made up of 13 amino acids. The germline V gene encodes CDR1 SGHNT and CDR2 YYREEE (reference sequence). V gave up 2 bases and J gave up 3 bases, with 7 bases separating them. For the CDR3, the DNA is TGTGCCAGCAGCTTTCCTCAGACAGATACGCAGTATTTT. It encodes CASSFPQTDTQYF.

This clone turned up a few times. The chain is built from TRBV9 and TRBJ2-1; possibly TRBD2 for D (5 bases). From germline, CDR1 is SGDLS and CDR2 YYNGEE. Deletions cut 3 bases from V and 0 bases from J, with 10 bases between. This CDR3 has 15 amino acids. Written as DNA, the CDR3 is TGTGCCAGCAGCGCTAGCCCCAGCTCCTACAATGAGCAGTTCTTC. This sequence encodes CASSASPSSYNEQFF.

This clone was seen only once. V usage is TRBV7-2 and J usage is TRBJ1-2; no clear D. Trimming left V 5 bases short and J 3 bases short, with 10 bases between. Germline loops: CDR1 SGHTA, CDR2 FQGNSA. CDR3 length: 13 residues. CDR3 region: CASSPDTYYGYTF. The CDR3 nucleotides are TGTGCCAGCAGCCCCGACACATACTATGGCTACACCTTC.

The J gene is TRBJ2-3, the V gene TRBV10-3; 9 bases are a match to TRBD1. With 3 bases clipped from V and 10 bases from J, the junction kept 5 bases outside the gene matches. Germline CDR1 and CDR2: ENHRY and SYGVKD. This CDR3 spans 13 amino acids. The CDR3 region has the DNA TGTGCCATCAGTGAAGAGGGACAGGGAGCGCAGTATTTT. Translation gives CAISEEGQGAQYF.

The chain uses TRBV6-5 and TRBJ2-5; D remains ambiguous. The CDR3 has 13 residues. The V gene lost 2 bases and the J gene lost 5 bases, with 9 bases spanning the gap. Germline V lookup: CDR1 MNHEY, CDR2 SVGAGI. This chain's CDR3 is CASSYGPRETQYF. The CDR3 nucleotides read TGTGCCAGCAGTTACGGCCCTAGGGAGACCCAGTACTTC.